This T cell receptor beta chain was identified in a study of blood T cell repertoires in COVID-19. Study in general: Samples of COVID-19 (acute and convalescent) were obtained from the United States, Italy and Spain. PBMCs, B-cell-depleted T cells, or T cells were the source of the cDNA or gDNA that made up the material.

In the original workflow: Nucleated cell number was recorded as an estimate derived from reference gene primer amplification. TCRdb keeps only in-frame clones here, not all; method: immunoSEQ multiplex PCR. That table supplies the V and J calls and clone size; D and trimming were determined from the DNA. The sample carries roughly 53,000 clones, around 79% recorded once. Germline trimming cut 6 bases from V and 5 bases from J; bases unmatched to any gene: 11. The CDR3 runs to 14 residues. Per the germline V gene, CDR1 is SQVTM and CDR2 is ANQGSEA. Sequencing was performed on peripheral blood. V is TRBV29-1 and J is TRBJ1-1, with 8 bases that match TRBD1. The clonotype comes from a man aged 70 or older with active or convalescent COVID-19. CDR3 DNA: TGCAGCGTGAACCCGGGACAGGCGGGGACTGAAGCTTTCTTT. It translates to CSVNPGQAGTEAFF.